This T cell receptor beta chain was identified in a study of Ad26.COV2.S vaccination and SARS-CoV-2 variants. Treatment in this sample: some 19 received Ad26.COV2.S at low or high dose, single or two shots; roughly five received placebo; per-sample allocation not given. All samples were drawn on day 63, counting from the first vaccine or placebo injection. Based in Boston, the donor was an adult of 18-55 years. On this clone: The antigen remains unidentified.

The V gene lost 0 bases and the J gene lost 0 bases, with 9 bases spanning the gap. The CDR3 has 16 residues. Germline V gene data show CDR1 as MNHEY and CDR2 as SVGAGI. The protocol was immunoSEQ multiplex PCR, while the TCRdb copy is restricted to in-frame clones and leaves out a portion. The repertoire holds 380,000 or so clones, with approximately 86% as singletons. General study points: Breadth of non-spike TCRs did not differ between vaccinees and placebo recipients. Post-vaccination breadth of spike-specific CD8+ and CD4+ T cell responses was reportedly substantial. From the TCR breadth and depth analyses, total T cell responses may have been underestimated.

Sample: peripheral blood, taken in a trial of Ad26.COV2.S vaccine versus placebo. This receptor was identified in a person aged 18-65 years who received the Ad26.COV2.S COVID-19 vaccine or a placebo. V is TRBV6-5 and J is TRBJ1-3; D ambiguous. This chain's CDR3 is CASSYSRGSSGNTIYF. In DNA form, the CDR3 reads TGTGCCAGCAGTTACTCACGGGGAAGCTCTGGAAACACCATATATTTT.